The clone carrying this T cell receptor beta chain was counted at least ten times. Its antigen remains unknown. Noted time point: patch test 1, 2 weeks after DPC sensitization. The treatment is: therapeutic diphenylcyclopropenone sensitization with weekly scalp DPC. Unfractionated whole blood was the source from which total RNA was extracted. This entry belongs to a study of human T cells and chemical hapten exposure. The study's findings and limits: Counts of expanded TCRs (at PT1) showed a positive correlation with patch test score.

The library tagged each cDNA molecule with unique molecular identifiers. In the original workflow: Samples contained a median of approximately 100,000 TCRs, with a range of 23,224 to 690,600. TCRdb called the RACE reads again in MiXCR, with one record for every CDR3 protein. TCRdb's processing, not the authors', yielded these V and J calls. The top ten clones hold about 8% of a sample with 300,000 to 400,000 distinct CDR3 sequences, around 7% of them seen once. V was clipped by 5 bases and J by 4 bases, with 14 bases between them. The CDR3 has 14 residues. From germline, CDR1 is SGHTA and CDR2 FQGNSA.

Sequences were derived from whole blood, sampled in connection with sensitization to the hapten diphenylcyclopropenone (DPC). The chain recombines TRBV7-2 with TRBJ1-2; TRBD1 might be the D (6 bases). This receptor was taken from a woman in her late teens or twenties with alopecia areata. Some clones in this sample may be carry-over from other donors' samples. The CDR3 sequence: CASSPETGLYGYTF. In nucleotides, the CDR3 is TGTGCCAGCAGCCCGGAGACAGGCCTCTATGGCTACACCTTC.